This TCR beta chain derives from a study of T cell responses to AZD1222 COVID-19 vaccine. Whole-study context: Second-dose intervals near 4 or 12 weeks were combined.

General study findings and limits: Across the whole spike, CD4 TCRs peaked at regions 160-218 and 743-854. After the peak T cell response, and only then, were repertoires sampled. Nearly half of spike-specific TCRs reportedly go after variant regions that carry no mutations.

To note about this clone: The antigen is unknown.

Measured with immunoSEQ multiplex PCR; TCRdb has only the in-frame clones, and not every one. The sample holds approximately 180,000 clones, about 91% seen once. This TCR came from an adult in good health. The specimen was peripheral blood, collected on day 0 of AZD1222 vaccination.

As DNA, the CDR3 is TGCGCCAGCAGCGTCCGGGACATGAACACCGGGGAGCTGTTTTTT. It specifies CASSVRDMNTGELFF. The V call is TRBV5-1, the J call TRBJ2-2, with a weak D call TRBD1 (6 bases). The CDR3 totals 15 residues. The germline V gene encodes CDR1 SGHRS and CDR2 YFSETQ. V was clipped by 4 bases and J by 1 base, with 11 bases between them. Combining the CDR3 with reference TRBV5-1 and TRBJ2-2 gives the whole variable domain KAGVTQTPRYLIKTRGQQVTLSCSPISGHRSVSWYQQTPGQGLQFLFEYFSETQRNKGNFPGRFSGRQFSNSRSEMNVSTLELGDSALYLCASSVRDMNTGELFFGEGSRLTVL.